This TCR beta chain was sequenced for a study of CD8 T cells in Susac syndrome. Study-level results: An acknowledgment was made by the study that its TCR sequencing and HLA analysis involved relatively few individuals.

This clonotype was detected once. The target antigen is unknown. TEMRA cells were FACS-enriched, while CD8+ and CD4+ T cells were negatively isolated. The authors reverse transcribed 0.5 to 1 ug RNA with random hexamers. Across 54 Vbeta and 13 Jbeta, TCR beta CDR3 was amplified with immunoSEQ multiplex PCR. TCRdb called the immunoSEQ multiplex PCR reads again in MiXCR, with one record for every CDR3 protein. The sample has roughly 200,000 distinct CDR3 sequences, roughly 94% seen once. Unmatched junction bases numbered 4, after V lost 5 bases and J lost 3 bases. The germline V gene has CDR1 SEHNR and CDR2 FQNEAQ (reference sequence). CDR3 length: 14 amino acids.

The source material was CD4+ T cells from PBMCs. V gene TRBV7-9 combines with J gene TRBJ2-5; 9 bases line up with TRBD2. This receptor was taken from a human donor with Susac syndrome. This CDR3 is CASSRGLAKETQYF. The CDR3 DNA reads TGTGCCAGCAGCCGGGGACTAGCTAAAGAGACCCAGTACTTC.